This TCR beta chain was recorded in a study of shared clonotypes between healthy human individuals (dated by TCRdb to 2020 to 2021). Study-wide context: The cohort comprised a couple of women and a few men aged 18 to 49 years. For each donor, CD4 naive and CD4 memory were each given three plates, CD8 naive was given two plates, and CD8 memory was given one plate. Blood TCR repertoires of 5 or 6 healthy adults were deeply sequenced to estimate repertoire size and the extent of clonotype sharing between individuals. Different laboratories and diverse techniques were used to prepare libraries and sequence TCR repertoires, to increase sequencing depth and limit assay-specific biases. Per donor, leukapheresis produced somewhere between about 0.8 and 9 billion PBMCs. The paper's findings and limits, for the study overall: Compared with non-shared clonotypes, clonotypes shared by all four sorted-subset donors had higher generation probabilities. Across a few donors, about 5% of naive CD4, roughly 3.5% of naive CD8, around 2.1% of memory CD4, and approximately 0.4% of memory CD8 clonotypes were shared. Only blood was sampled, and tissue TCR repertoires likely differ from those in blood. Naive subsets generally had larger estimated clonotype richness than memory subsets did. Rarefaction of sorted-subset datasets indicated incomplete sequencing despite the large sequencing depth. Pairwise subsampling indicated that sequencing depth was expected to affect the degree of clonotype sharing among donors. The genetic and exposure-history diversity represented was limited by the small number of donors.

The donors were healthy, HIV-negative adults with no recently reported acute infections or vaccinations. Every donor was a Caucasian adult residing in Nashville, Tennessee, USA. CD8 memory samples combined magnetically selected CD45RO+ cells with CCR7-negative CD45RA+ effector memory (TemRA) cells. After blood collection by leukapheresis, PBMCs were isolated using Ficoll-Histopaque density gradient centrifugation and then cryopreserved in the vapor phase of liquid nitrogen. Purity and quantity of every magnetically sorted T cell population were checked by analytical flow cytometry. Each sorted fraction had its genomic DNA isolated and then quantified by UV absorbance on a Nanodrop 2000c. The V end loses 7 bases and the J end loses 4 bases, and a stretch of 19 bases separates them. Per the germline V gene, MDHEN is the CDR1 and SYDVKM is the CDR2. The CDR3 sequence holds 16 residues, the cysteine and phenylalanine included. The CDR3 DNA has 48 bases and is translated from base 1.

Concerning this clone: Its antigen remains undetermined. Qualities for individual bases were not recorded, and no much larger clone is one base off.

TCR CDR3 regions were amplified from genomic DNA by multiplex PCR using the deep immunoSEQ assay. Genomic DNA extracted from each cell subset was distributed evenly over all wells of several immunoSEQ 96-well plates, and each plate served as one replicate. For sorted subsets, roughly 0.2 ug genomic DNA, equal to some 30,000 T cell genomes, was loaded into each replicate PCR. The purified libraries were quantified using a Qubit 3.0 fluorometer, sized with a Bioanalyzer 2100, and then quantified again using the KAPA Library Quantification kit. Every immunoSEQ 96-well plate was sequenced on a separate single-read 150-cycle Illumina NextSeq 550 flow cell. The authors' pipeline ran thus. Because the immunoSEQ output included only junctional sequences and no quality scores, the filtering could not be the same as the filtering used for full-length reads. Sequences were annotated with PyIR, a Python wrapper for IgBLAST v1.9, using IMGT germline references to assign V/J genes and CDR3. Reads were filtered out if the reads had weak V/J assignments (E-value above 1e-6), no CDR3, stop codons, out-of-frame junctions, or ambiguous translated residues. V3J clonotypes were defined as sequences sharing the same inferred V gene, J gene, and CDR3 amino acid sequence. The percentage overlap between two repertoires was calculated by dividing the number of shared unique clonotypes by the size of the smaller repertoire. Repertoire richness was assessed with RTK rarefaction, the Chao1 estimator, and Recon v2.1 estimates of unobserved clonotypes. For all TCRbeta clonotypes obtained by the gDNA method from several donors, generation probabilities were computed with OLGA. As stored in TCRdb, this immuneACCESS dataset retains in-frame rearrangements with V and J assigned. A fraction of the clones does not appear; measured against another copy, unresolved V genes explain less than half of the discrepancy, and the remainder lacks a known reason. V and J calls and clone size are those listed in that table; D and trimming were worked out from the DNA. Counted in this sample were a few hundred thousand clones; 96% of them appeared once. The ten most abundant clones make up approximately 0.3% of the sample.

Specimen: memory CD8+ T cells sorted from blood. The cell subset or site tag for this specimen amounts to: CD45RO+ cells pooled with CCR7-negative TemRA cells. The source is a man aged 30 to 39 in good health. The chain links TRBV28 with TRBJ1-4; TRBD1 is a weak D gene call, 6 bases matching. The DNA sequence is TGTGCCAGCACCAGTTCGGAGGGGGGATTTAATGAAAAACTGTTTTTT. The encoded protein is CASTSSEGGFNEKLFF. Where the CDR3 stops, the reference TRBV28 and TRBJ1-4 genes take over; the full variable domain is DVKVTQSSRYLVKRTGEKVFLECVQDMDHENMFWYRQDPGLGLRLIYFSYDVKMKEKGDIPEGYSVSREKKERFSLILESASTNQTSMYLCASTSSEGGFNEKLFFGSGTQLSVL.